These 3 T cell receptor beta chains came from one sample sequenced in a study of cytomegalovirus exposure and HLA in healthy donors. The repertoire was sequenced with immunoSEQ multiplex PCR; TCRdb's copy has only in-frame clones and lacks some. Of about 110,000 clones listed, roughly nine tenths are singletons. Sequencing input: PBMCs. The receptors here all came from a woman aged 18-30 years in good health and CMV-seronegative.

The chain joins TRBV27 to TRBJ2-7, with D possibly matching TRBD1 (5 bases). V was pared by 7 bases and J by 8 bases, with 12 bases between. The CDR3 has 11 residues. Germline V gene lookup returns CDR1 MNHEY and CDR2 SMNVEV (reference sequence). This chain's CDR3 is CASITGTQQYF. The CDR3 region has the DNA TGTGCCAGCATCACAGGTACCCAGCAGTACTTC.

This rearrangement joins TRBV11-2 to TRBJ2-1; 13 positions agree with TRBD2. With V trimmed by 5 bases and J by 1 base, 5 bases remained unmatched. Germline V gives CDR1 SGHAT, CDR2 FQNNGV. The CDR3 covers 17 residues. In DNA form, the CDR3 reads TGTGCCAGCAGCGGACTAGCGGGAGTCGGATCCTACAATGAGCAGTTCTTC. This codes for CASSGLAGVGSYNEQFF.

The chain joins TRBV5-1 to TRBJ2-7; D is ambiguous. CDR3 length: 14 residues. The germline V and J ends were trimmed by 4 bases and 4 bases, with 15 bases remaining between them. Germline CDR1 SGHRS, CDR2 YFSETQ. The CDR3 region is CASSIIESHYEQYF. The CDR3 coding sequence is TGCGCCAGCAGCATTATCGAGTCCCATTACGAGCAGTACTTC.